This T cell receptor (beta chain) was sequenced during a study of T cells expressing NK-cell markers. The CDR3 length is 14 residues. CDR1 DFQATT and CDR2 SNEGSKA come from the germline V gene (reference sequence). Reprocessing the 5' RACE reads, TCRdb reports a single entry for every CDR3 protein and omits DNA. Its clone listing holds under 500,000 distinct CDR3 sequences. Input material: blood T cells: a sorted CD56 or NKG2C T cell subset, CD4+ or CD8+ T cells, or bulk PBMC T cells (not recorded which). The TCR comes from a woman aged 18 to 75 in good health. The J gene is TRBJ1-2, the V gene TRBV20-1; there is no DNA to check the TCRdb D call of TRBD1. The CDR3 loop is CSALEVSGGYGYTF.